This TCR beta chain was sequenced in a study of human T cells and chemical hapten exposure. This clonotype has ten or more counts. CDR1 is DFQATT, CDR2 SNEGSKA, per germline (reference sequence). Germline trimming cut 5 bases from V and 7 bases from J; bases unmatched to any gene: 10. The CDR3 is 13 residues long. Before extraction, the whole blood was not fractionated, and total RNA was taken from it. TCRdb called the 5' RACE reads again in MiXCR, with one record for every CDR3 protein. The table includes tens of thousands of distinct CDR3 sequences, around 15% detected once. This sequence was found in a female donor in good health. J is TRBJ1-1 and V is TRBV20-1, with 7 bases that match TRBD1. For the CDR3, the DNA is TGCAGTGCTCCTACAGGGGATAGAAGTGAAGCTTTCTTT. It translates to CSAPTGDRSEAFF.